This TCR beta chain was identified in a study of blood T cell repertoires in COVID-19. The data were produced by immunoSEQ multiplex PCR, yet TCRdb's version contains in-frame clones alone and is incomplete. The table has 130,000 or so clones, about four fifths seen once. This CDR3 region has 12 residues. The germline V gene encodes CDR1 SGHRS and CDR2 YFSETQ. Trimming stripped 5 bases from V and 5 bases from J, with 10 bases between. The V call is TRBV5-1, the J call TRBJ2-5; tentatively, D is TRBD1 (5 bases). The sequenced material came from peripheral blood. The receptor was derived from an elderly woman with acute or convalescent COVID-19. In DNA form, the CDR3 reads TGCGCCAGCAGTCACCCAGGGGAGACCCAGTACTTC. Residues: CASSHPGETQYF.